The T cell receptor (beta chain) under discussion was sequenced for a study of early T cells in non-severe SARS-CoV-2 infection. Notes on the study in general: Anti-spike CD8 specificities were favored by VDJdb matching, whose results missed private and CD4 specificities.

The germline V gene encodes CDR1 SGHVS and CDR2 FQNEAQ. V gave up 1 base and J gave up 4 bases; unmatched junction bases: 6. The CDR3 is made up of 16 amino acids. Turning to this clonotype: Its antigen is undetermined.

Each single cDNA molecule received a unique molecular identifier. MiXCR, applied by TCRdb to the 5' RACE reads, yields one record per CDR3 protein. The sample holds around 34,000 distinct CDR3 sequences, 4.6% seen once. This chain links TRBV7-8 with TRBJ2-1; 8 positions match TRBD2. Sequencing used whole blood. The sequence derives from an adult who was a healthcare worker with PCR-confirmed SARS-CoV-2 infection or an uninfected control (not recorded which). The CDR3 region is CASSLEAGASYNEQFF. CDR3 sequence (DNA): TGTGCCAGCAGCTTAGAAGCGGGGGCTTCTTACAATGAGCAGTTCTTC.